This entry lists 30 T cell receptor beta chains sequenced from one sample in a study of shared clonotypes between healthy human individuals. The repertoire was sequenced with immunoSEQ multiplex PCR; TCRdb's copy has only in-frame clones and lacks some. Counted here are about 2 million clones, 95% occurring once; the ten biggest clones make up 0.1% to 0.15%. Sequences were obtained from naive CD4+ T cells sorted from blood. As for subset: CD45RA+ positively selected. Every receptor here comes from a man in his late teens or twenties in good health.

The chain joins TRBV5-4 to TRBJ2-2; 8 bases align to TRBD2. This CDR3 is built from 16 residues. Looked up from germline, CDR1 is SGHNT and CDR2 is YYREEE (reference sequence). Unmatched junction bases numbered 6, after V lost 3 bases and J lost 2 bases. The CDR3 region has the DNA TGTGCCAGCAGCTCGGGAGGGACGACCAACACCGGGGAGCTGTTTTTT. Translating it yields CASSSGGTTNTGELFF.

The chain employs TRBV21-1 and TRBJ1-1. TRBV21-1 has pseudogene status. The CDR3 contains 15 residues. CDR3 sequence reads: CASSKLEGMNTEAFF. The CDR3 DNA sequence: TGTGCCAGCAGCAAACTTGAGGGGATGAACACTGAAGCTTTCTTT.

This clone has just one count. In DNA, the CDR3 is TGCGCCAGCAGCTTCGACGGCCAGATCGCTGAAGCTTTCTTT. As protein: CASSFDGQIAEAFF. The rearrangement joins TRBV5-1 to TRBJ1-1; D is undetermined. Between the trimmed V and J ends, which lost 2 bases and 6 bases, there was a span of 14 bases. This CDR3 has 14 residues. The V gene's germline CDR1 is SGHRS and CDR2 YFSETQ.

V gene TRBV5-1 combines with J gene TRBJ2-1, with 9 positions matching TRBD2. V was clipped by 4 bases and J by 0 bases; unmatched bases: 5. CDR3 size: 16 residues. Germline-derived CDR1 and CDR2 are SGHRS and YFSETQ. The CDR3 is CASSPLSGSSYNEQFF. CDR3 DNA: TGCGCCAGCAGCCCCCTTAGCGGGAGCTCCTACAATGAGCAGTTCTTC.

This rearrangement joins TRBV30 to TRBJ1-1; D not certain. The V end was cut by 0 bases, the J end by 5 bases, with 10 bases between. This CDR3 spans 13 amino acids. Per the germline V gene, CDR1 is GTSNPN and CDR2 is SVGIG (reference sequence). In DNA, the CDR3 is TGTGCCTGGAGTGTAGGAGGATGGACTGAAGCTTTCTTT. Translated, it gives CAWSVGGWTEAFF.

About this clone: A much bigger clone sits one base away, suggesting this may be a read error. This sample includes further DNA sequences coding for the same CDR3. The CDR3 spells CASSLQGVNSPLHF. CDR3 bases: TGTGCCAGCAGCTTACAGGGGGTTAATTCACCCCTCCACTTT. The chain carries TRBV11-3 and TRBJ1-6; 7 bases agree with TRBD1. The CDR3 is 14 amino acids. The germline V gene encodes CDR1 SGHNT and CDR2 YENEEA. The trim removed 2 bases at V and 6 bases at J, leaving 1 base unmatched.

V usage is TRBV4-1 and J usage is TRBJ1-3; D is undetermined. Per the germline V gene, CDR1 is MGHRA and CDR2 is YSYEKL. The CDR3 consists of 16 residues. Deletions cut 0 bases from V and 0 bases from J, with 9 bases between. CDR3 sequence (DNA): TGCGCCAGCAGCCAAGACCGAGGAGGCTCTGGAAACACCATATATTTT. This codes for CASSQDRGGSGNTIYF.

The chain employs TRBV28 and TRBJ2-5; a weak D match, TRBD2 (5 bases). This CDR3 has 16 residues. Per the germline V gene, CDR1 is MDHEN and CDR2 is SYDVKM. Trimming removed 2 bases from V and 2 bases from J, with 15 bases in between. CDR3 amino acids: CASSLGSLGLQETQYF. The CDR3 coding sequence is TGTGCCAGCAGTTTAGGAAGTCTAGGACTGCAAGAGACCCAGTACTTC.

A single count supports this clone. This chain uses TRBV7-3 with TRBJ2-7, with 9 nucleotides matching TRBD1. V shed 2 bases, J shed 5 bases, and the junction held 10 bases outside the gene matches. Germline V gene lookup returns CDR1 SGHTA and CDR2 FQGTGA. The CDR3 has 16 amino acids. CDR3 sequence: CASSLEPGTGNHEQYF. The CDR3 DNA sequence: TGTGCCAGCAGCTTAGAACCTGGGACAGGGAACCACGAGCAGTACTTC.

The chain combines TRBV5-1 with TRBJ2-7, with D uncertain. This CDR3 has 14 amino acids. Germline CDR1 and CDR2: SGHRS and YFSETQ. V was clipped by 7 bases and J by 0 bases, with 14 bases between them. The CDR3 is CASRYLYSSYEQYF. DNA for the CDR3: TGCGCCAGCCGATACCTGTATAGCTCCTACGAGCAGTACTTC.

The chain carries TRBV5-6 and TRBJ1-2; TRBD1 matches 7 bases. Trimming cost V 0 bases and J 3 bases; bases outside gene matches: 2. This CDR3 is built from 14 residues. Germline loops: CDR1 SGHDT, CDR2 YYEEEE. The CDR3 DNA is TGTGCCAGCAGCTTGGTTCAGGGGGACTATGGCTACACCTTC. Translation gives CASSLVQGDYGYTF.

The rearrangement links TRBV29-1 to TRBJ2-1, with 10 bases identical to TRBD2. Looked up from germline, CDR1 is SQVTM and CDR2 is ANQGSEA. Germline trimming cut 5 bases from V and 6 bases from J; bases unmatched to any gene: 4. The CDR3 runs 13 residues. The CDR3 loop reads CSVNSGRSNEQFF. Written as DNA, the CDR3 is TGCAGCGTTAATAGCGGGAGGAGCAATGAGCAGTTCTTC.

Here the CDR3 reads CAGANRASPSRTQYF. The CDR3 DNA reads as TGTGCCGGGGCTAACCGGGCCTCACCCAGCCGTACGCAGTATTTT. The J gene is TRBJ2-3, the V gene TRBV6-1; tentatively, D is TRBD1 (5 bases). Per the germline V gene, CDR1 is MNHNS and CDR2 is SASEGT. V lost 11 bases and J 8 bases, leaving 26 bases between the germline ends. CDR3 length: 15 amino acids.

The chain joins TRBV6-6 to TRBJ1-1; TRBD1 might be the D (6 bases). CDR1 and CDR2 (germline): MNHNY, SVGAGI (reference sequence). V lost 5 bases and J lost 5, with 15 bases in between. The length of the CDR3 is 14 residues. CDR3: CASSHQQGATEAFF. CDR3 nucleotides: TGTGCCAGCAGTCATCAACAGGGCGCGACTGAAGCTTTCTTT.

The chain has TRBV7-9 and TRBJ2-2; D might be TRBD1 (5 bases). V was shortened by 2 bases and J by 2 bases, with 15 bases between the two germline ends. The CDR3 runs to 17 residues. Germline V gene data show CDR1 as SEHNR and CDR2 as FQNEAQ (reference sequence). The CDR3 region has the DNA TGTGCCAGCAGCTTAATGTCCTTCGGACACAACACCGGGGAGCTGTTTTTT. This encodes CASSLMSFGHNTGELFF.

The rearrangement uses TRBV5-1 and TRBJ2-5; D gene unclear. The CDR3 is 13 amino acids. V lost 4 bases and J lost 3, with 10 bases in between. Germline V CDR1 and CDR2: SGHRS, YFSETQ. CDR3 nucleotide sequence: TGCGCCAGCAGCCCATATATTGAAGAGACCCAGTACTTC. This translates into CASSPYIEETQYF.

The sample holds one count of this clone. The chain is built from TRBV21-1 and TRBJ1-1. TRBV21-1 is a documented pseudogene. CDR3 length: 10 residues. The DNA of the CDR3 is TGTGCCAGGGGGACGGGTGAAGCTTTCTTT. Protein product: CARGTGEAFF.

The chain employs TRBV19 and TRBJ1-5, with 12 nucleotides matching TRBD1. With V trimmed by 4 bases and J by 11 bases, 9 bases remained unmatched. The CDR3 consists of 15 residues. Germline values: CDR1 LNHDA, CDR2 SQIVND (reference sequence). Written as DNA, the CDR3 is TGTGCCAGTAGTACTGGGACAGGGGGCCTTCTAGCCCAGCATTTT. Protein sequence: CASSTGTGGLLAQHF.

About this clone itself: A much larger clone differs by one base, so this may be a read error. V is TRBV7-9 and J is TRBJ2-7; D not resolved. This CDR3 comprises 11 residues. Germline assignment: CDR1 SEHNR and CDR2 FQNEAQ (reference sequence). V was trimmed by 4 bases and J by 5 bases, leaving 6 bases between them. As DNA, the CDR3 is TGTGCCAGCAGCTCCGCCCACGAGCAGTACTTC. It codes for CASSSAHEQYF.

This chain uses TRBV2 with TRBJ2-7; 7 bases agree with TRBD1. The CDR3 sequence is 14 residues long. V lost 4 bases to trimming and J lost 3 bases; unmatched junction nucleotides: 6. Germline V CDR1 and CDR2: SNHLY, FYNNEI. This CDR3 reads CASSVGQGVYEQYF. The DNA for the CDR3 is TGTGCCAGCAGTGTTGGCCAGGGGGTCTACGAGCAGTACTTC.

The chain recombines TRBV18 with TRBJ1-5; D not certain. Germline CDR1 and CDR2: KGHSH and LQKENI. The CDR3 has 13 residues. The V and J ends lost 2 bases and 5 bases respectively, with 7 bases between them. The CDR3 DNA sequence: TGTGCCAGCTCACCAGCCGCTGATCAGCCCCAGCATTTT. This sequence encodes CASSPAADQPQHF.

V gene TRBV27 combines with J gene TRBJ2-7; 13 bases map to TRBD2. This CDR3 is built from 16 residues. Unmatched junction bases numbered 7, after V lost 6 bases and J lost 2 bases. CDR1 MNHEY and CDR2 SMNVEV come from the germline V gene (reference sequence). The CDR3 nucleotides read TGTGCCAGCAGAACTTCGGGACTAGCGGGAACCTACGAGCAGTACTTC. This sequence encodes CASRTSGLAGTYEQYF.

The chain recombines TRBV7-2 with TRBJ1-3; D remains ambiguous. CDR1 SGHTA and CDR2 FQGNSA come from the germline V gene. This CDR3 is built from 16 residues. Trimming took 1 base from V and 0 from J, leaving 10 bases between them. The CDR3 here is CASSLGTRFSGNTIYF. CDR3 bases: TGTGCCAGCAGCTTAGGGACGAGGTTCTCTGGAAACACCATATATTTT.

The chain joins TRBV27 to TRBJ2-7; weak D call: TRBD1 (5 bases). The V end was cut by 2 bases, the J end by 0 bases, with 8 bases between. The CDR3 runs to 14 residues. Germline V gives CDR1 MNHEY, CDR2 SMNVEV (reference sequence). The CDR3 loop reads CASSLRGRSYEQYF. The CDR3 DNA reads as TGTGCCAGCAGTTTAAGGGGTCGCTCCTACGAGCAGTACTTC.

V is TRBV7-9 and J is TRBJ2-3, with D perhaps matching TRBD1 or TRBD2 (6 bases each). CDR3 size: 15 residues. V was pared by 1 base and J by 1 base, with 9 bases between. Germline V gene sequence: CDR1 SEHNR, CDR2 FQNEAQ (reference sequence). CDR3 sequence reads: CASSLEGGRTDTQYF. CDR3 DNA: TGTGCCAGCAGCTTAGAGGGGGGTCGCACAGATACGCAGTATTTT.

The rearrangement uses TRBV19 and TRBJ2-1, with 12 bases aligning to TRBD2. Germline trimming cut 5 bases from V and 10 bases from J; bases unmatched to any gene: 6. Germline lookup yields CDR1 LNHDA and CDR2 SQIVND (reference sequence). The CDR3 is made up of 14 amino acids. In nucleotides, the CDR3 is TGTGCCAGTAGTCGACTAGCGGGAGTAGACGAGCAGTTCTTC. This sequence encodes CASSRLAGVDEQFF.

The chain couples TRBV18 to TRBJ2-5; a possible D gene is TRBD1 (5 bases). With 1 base removed from V and 7 bases from J, the gap between germline ends came to 10 bases. The CDR3 runs to 13 residues. The germline CDR1 and CDR2 sequences are KGHSH and LQKENI. The CDR3 DNA follows: TGTGCCAGCTCACCACAGGGGCGTGGGACCCAGTACTTC. Encoded protein: CASSPQGRGTQYF. The complete variable domain, with remaining parts taken from reference TRBV18 and TRBJ2-5, reads NAGVMQNPRHLVRRRGQEARLRCSPMKGHSHVYWYRQLPEEGLKFMVYLQKENIIDESGMPKERFSAEFPKEGPSILRIQQVVRGDSAAYFCASSPQGRGTQYFGPGTRLLVL.

This clone was observed once. The CDR3, as DNA: TGTGCCAGCGACGGACAGGGGGTCTACTTC. Amino acids: CASDGQGVYF. The chain uses TRBV21-1 and TRBJ2-7; the table's D gene call, TRBD1, was not cross checked with the DNA. TRBV21-1 is shown as a pseudogene. CDR3 size: 10 residues.

This chain joins TRBV28 and TRBJ2-1, with 9 bases matching TRBD2. CDR1 is MDHEN, CDR2 SYDVKM, per germline. V dropped 3 bases and J dropped 5; count of bases not matched to a gene: 5. The CDR3 is made up of 15 amino acids. Written as DNA, the CDR3 is TGTGCCAGCAGTTTGAGTCTAGCGGGGAACAATGAGCAGTTCTTC. It yields the protein CASSLSLAGNNEQFF.

V is TRBV9 and J is TRBJ1-2; 8 bases agree with TRBD1. Trimming cost V 4 bases and J 3 bases; bases outside gene matches: 8. The length of the CDR3 is 15 residues. The germline CDR1 and CDR2 sequences are SGDLS and YYNGEE. The CDR3 coding sequence is TGTGCCAGCAGCTCACTGGACAGGGACGACTATGGCTACACCTTC. It yields the protein CASSSLDRDDYGYTF.